The rows below give T cell receptor beta chains drawn from one sample of a study of neurological immune-mediated disorders. TCRdb called the 5' RACE reads again in MiXCR, with one record for every CDR3 protein. This table holds over 55,000 distinct CDR3 sequences, 9.5% to 12% found once. The specimen was PBMCs. The receptors come from a male donor with HTLV-1-associated myelopathy (HAM/TSP). The CDR3 runs from the conserved cysteine through the conserved F or W. D genes are given only for firm matches. Size values are once, few and many counts, or a class for expanded clones, and some rows have none.

CASSLTGWGAADTQYF,TGTGCCAGCAGCTTGACAGGGTGGGGGGCAGCAGATACGCAGTATTTT,few,-,TRBJ2-3,TRBV11-3
CASSYSRQGAFSNQPQHF,TGTGCCAGCAGTTACTCGAGGCAGGGGGCTTTTAGCAATCAGCCCCAGCATTTT,many,TRBD1,TRBJ1-5,TRBV6-5
CASSQGQDNYGYTF,TGTGCCAGCAGCCAGGGACAGGACAACTATGGCTACACCTTC,many,TRBD1,TRBJ1-2,TRBV3-1
CASSQGEHYEQYF,TGCGCCAGCAGCCAAGGGGAACACTACGAGCAGTACTTC,many,-,TRBJ2-7,TRBV4-1
CSARVAGGSVPYNEQFF,TGCAGTGCTAGGGTAGCGGGGGGATCTGTACCGTACAATGAGCAGTTCTTC,many,TRBD2,TRBJ2-1,TRBV20-1
CASSQVKGLSTDTQYF,TGTGCCAGCAGCCAAGTGAAGGGCCTTAGCACAGATACGCAGTATTTT,many,-,TRBJ2-3,TRBV3-1
CSVEDRDGEKLFF,TGCAGCGTTGAAGACAGGGACGGTGAAAAACTGTTTTTT,many,-,TRBJ1-4,TRBV29-1
CASSLERHEETQYF,TGCGCCAGCAGCTTGGAACGGCATGAAGAGACCCAGTACTTC,many,-,TRBJ2-5,TRBV5-1
CAISGSGVNSPLHF,TGTGCCATCAGTGGGAGTGGAGTGAACTCACCCCTCCACTTT,many,-,TRBJ1-6,TRBV10-3
CASSEIQGAIYGYTF,TGTGCCAGCAGTGAGATACAGGGGGCGATTTATGGCTACACCTTC,many,TRBD1,TRBJ1-2,TRBV6-1
CSVEGGTGVYGYTF,TGCAGCGTTGAGGGAGGGACAGGGGTCTATGGCTACACCTTC,many,TRBD1,TRBJ1-2,TRBV29-1
CASSSRGPVDEQYF,TGCGCCAGCAGCTCCAGGGGGCCCGTTGACGAGCAGTACTTC,many,TRBD1,TRBJ2-7,TRBV5-1
CASSLPTGSHEQYF,TGTGCCAGCAGCTTGCCTACAGGGTCCCACGAGCAGTACTTC,many,-,TRBJ2-7,TRBV5-5
CASSLVASTPVEKLFF,TGTGCCAGCAGCTTAGTGGCGTCTACACCAGTGGAAAAACTGTTTTTT,-,-,TRBJ1-4,TRBV7-2
CASSLVELAGVNNEQFF,TGCGCCAGCAGCTTGGTTGAGTTAGCGGGGGTGAACAATGAGCAGTTCTTC,many,TRBD2,TRBJ2-1,TRBV5-1
CASSQFGVSRSPLHF,TGCGCCAGCAGCCAATTTGGAGTCTCGCGTTCACCCCTCCACTTT,many,-,TRBJ1-6,TRBV4-3
CASSLGPVTYEQYF,TGTGCCAGCAGCTTGGGACCGGTTACCTACGAGCAGTACTTC,many,-,TRBJ2-7,TRBV5-5
CASSVETGGSTDTQYF,TGTGCCAGCAGCGTAGAGACGGGGGGTAGCACAGATACGCAGTATTTT,-,TRBD2,TRBJ2-3,TRBV9
CASSFRIGNTIYF,TGTGCCAGCAGTTTCCGAATTGGTAACACCATATATTTT,many,-,TRBJ1-3,TRBV27
CASSLGPFNNEQFF,TGTGCCAGCAGCCTGGGTCCCTTTAACAATGAGCAGTTCTTC,many,-,TRBJ2-1,TRBV11-3
CASGTGSTSYEQYF,TGTGCCAGCGGTACAGGGAGCACCTCCTACGAGCAGTACTTC,many,-,TRBJ2-7,TRBV28
CASSLQGNSYEQYF,TGCGCCAGCAGCTTACAGGGCAATAGCTACGAGCAGTACTTC,many,-,TRBJ2-7,TRBV5-1
CAISESIIRDRGSGYTF,TGTGCCATCAGTGAGTCGATCATTCGGGACAGGGGTTCTGGCTACACCTTC,many,TRBD1,TRBJ1-2,TRBV10-3
CASSPDSVGETQYF,TGTGCCAGCTCCCCCGACAGCGTAGGAGAGACCCAGTACTTC,-,-,TRBJ2-5,TRBV18
CSARDPGTASFQETQYF,TGCAGTGCTAGAGATCCCGGGACAGCCTCCTTTCAAGAGACCCAGTACTTC,many,TRBD1,TRBJ2-5,TRBV20-1
CASAPGGRGEKLFF,TGTGCCAGCGCTCCGGGGGGGCGCGGTGAAAAACTGTTTTTT,many,-,TRBJ1-4,TRBV9
CASSYSEVYTGELFF,TGTGCCAGCAGTTACTCTGAGGTGTACACCGGGGAGCTGTTTTTT,many,-,TRBJ2-2,TRBV6-2/TRBV6-3
CSARVVSGANNEQFF,TGCAGTGCTAGAGTAGTCAGCGGGGCCAACAATGAGCAGTTCTTC,many,TRBD2,TRBJ2-1,TRBV20-1
CASSAGISGGTDTQYF,TGTGCCAGCAGCGCTGGAATAAGCGGGGGCACAGATACGCAGTATTTT,many,TRBD2,TRBJ2-3,TRBV9
CASSQEAPVGAFF,TGTGCCAGCAGCCAAGAGGCACCCGTGGGGGCTTTCTTT,many,-,TRBJ1-1,TRBV3-1
CASSLASGVEKLFF,TGTGCCAGCAGTTTAGCGTCAGGGGTCGAAAAACTGTTTTTT,many,-,TRBJ1-4,TRBV12-3/TRBV12-4
CASSAFSGGSKNIQYF,TGTGCCAGCAGCGCATTCTCGGGGGGATCCAAAAACATTCAGTACTTC,many,TRBD2,TRBJ2-4,TRBV9
CAISLGSNQPQHF,TGTGCCATCAGTTTGGGGAGCAATCAGCCCCAGCATTTT,many,-,TRBJ1-5,TRBV10-3
CSAPQDSYEQYF,TGCAGTGCCCCCCAGGACAGCTACGAGCAGTACTTC,many,-,TRBJ2-7,TRBV20-1
CASMWGRGGADTQYF,TGTGCCAGCATGTGGGGCCGGGGGGGCGCAGATACGCAGTATTTT,many,TRBD2,TRBJ2-3,TRBV12-3/TRBV12-4
CASIPSRNEQFF,TGTGCCAGCATCCCCTCTCGCAATGAGCAGTTCTTC,many,-,TRBJ2-1,TRBV12-3/TRBV12-4
CASRIDRGSNEKLFF,TGTGCCAGCAGAATCGACAGGGGCTCTAATGAAAAACTGTTTTTT,many,TRBD1,TRBJ1-4,TRBV12-3/TRBV12-4
CASRSGALNEKLFF,TGTGCCAGCAGATCGGGGGCGCTGAATGAAAAACTGTTTTTT,many,-,TRBJ1-4,TRBV6-1
CSVETSGAQETQYF,TGCAGCGTTGAAACTAGCGGAGCACAAGAGACCCAGTACTTC,many,TRBD2,TRBJ2-5,TRBV29-1
CASSLEGRGRNTEAFF,TGCGCCAGCAGCTTGGAGGGCAGGGGGCGGAACACTGAAGCTTTCTTT,many,TRBD1,TRBJ1-1,TRBV5-1
CASSINGLEQYF,TGTGCCAGTAGTATAAACGGCTTAGAGCAGTACTTC,many,-,TRBJ2-7,TRBV19
CATSRDQGGNTEAFF,TGTGCCACCAGCAGAGATCAGGGGGGGAACACTGAAGCTTTCTTT,-,TRBD1,TRBJ1-1,TRBV15
CASSPRATQNSNQPQHF,TGTGCCAGCAGCCCGCGGGCGACTCAAAATAGCAATCAGCCCCAGCATTTT,many,-,TRBJ1-5,TRBV7-8
CASSVGPNTDTQYF,TGTGCCAGCAGCGTAGGGCCCAACACAGATACGCAGTATTTT,many,-,TRBJ2-3,TRBV9
CASSFGGRNEKLFF,TGCGCCAGCAGCTTTGGAGGGAGGAATGAAAAACTGTTTTTT,many,-,TRBJ1-4,TRBV5-1
CASSQGGGAPWDEQYF,TGTGCCAGCAGCCAGGGGGGAGGGGCCCCGTGGGACGAGCAGTACTTC,many,-,TRBJ2-7,TRBV9
CSALSLGTDTQYF,TGCAGTGCTCTCTCACTCGGCACAGATACGCAGTATTTT,-,-,TRBJ2-3,TRBV20-1
CASSFPLGTSEETQYF,TGCGCCAGCAGCTTTCCCTTGGGGACTAGCGAAGAGACCCAGTACTTC,many,TRBD2,TRBJ2-5,TRBV5-1
CASSLLPLGQPSGKNIQYF,TGTGCCAGCAGCTTACTCCCCCTTGGACAGCCCTCGGGCAAAAACATTCAGTACTTC,many,-,TRBJ2-4,TRBV7-9
CASSARDLPDQPQHF,TGTGCCAGCAGCGCCCGGGACCTCCCTGATCAGCCCCAGCATTTT,many,-,TRBJ1-5,TRBV9
CASSRGSNTEAFF,TGTGCCAGCAGCCGGGGCTCGAACACTGAAGCTTTCTTT,many,-,TRBJ1-1,TRBV7-3
CASRGDNSPLHF,TGCGCCAGCAGGGGGGATAATTCACCCCTCCACTTT,many,-,TRBJ1-6,TRBV10-2
CAWSVGAGGTDTQYF,TGTGCCTGGAGTGTAGGGGCGGGAGGCACAGATACGCAGTATTTT,few,TRBD2,TRBJ2-3,TRBV30
CSARGGGGYSSPLHF,TGCAGTGCTAGAGGTGGGGGGGGTTACAGTTCACCCCTCCACTTT,-,-,TRBJ1-6,TRBV20-1